A selection of T cell receptor beta chains follows, all from one sample in a study of PD-1 blockade in mismatch repair-deficient tumors. Data came from immunoSEQ multiplex PCR; TCRdb stores just in-frame clones and leaves some out. Found here are fewer than 20,000 clones, around 81% of them singletons; the top ten hold about 3.4%. Specimen: PBMCs, collected 4 weeks after starting pembrolizumab. These receptors were collected from an adult with mismatch repair-deficient cancer. The CDR3 runs from the conserved cysteine through the conserved F or W. D genes are given only for firm matches.

J | length | V | D | DNA | CDR3
TRBJ2-1 | 15 | TRBV7-3 | - | TGTGCCAGCAGCTCAGAGGTGAGATATCATGATGAGCAGTTCTTC | CASSSEVRYHDEQFF
TRBJ1-3 | 19 | TRBV11-2 | - | TGTGCCAGCAGCTTAGTTTACCCTTGGGGGGGGCGAGCTGGAAACACCATATATTTT | CASSLVYPWGGRAGNTIYF
TRBJ2-1 | 18 | TRBV11-3 | TRBD2 | TGTGCCAGCAGCTTAGCTGCTTCGCGGACTAGCGGGATCCCTGAGCAGTTCTTC | CASSLAASRTSGIPEQFF
TRBJ2-1 | 15 | TRBV7-2 | TRBD2 | TGTGCCAGCAGTCAAGGACTAGCGGATTACAATGAGCAGTTCTTC | CASSQGLADYNEQFF
TRBJ2-3 | 13 | TRBV29-1 | TRBD2 | TGCAGCGTTGTAGCGGGAGCTGCAGATACGCAGTATTTT | CSVVAGAADTQYF
TRBJ2-5 | 16 | TRBV7-6 | - | TGTGCCAGCAGCTTAGTTGGCACATCGTACCAAGAGACCCAGTACTTC | CASSLVGTSYQETQYF
TRBJ1-1 | 14 | TRBV29-1 | - | TGCAGCGTCGAAGGGGGGGGAGGGGCGACTGAAGCTTTCTTT | CSVEGGGGATEAFF
TRBJ1-1 | 16 | TRBV10-1 | - | TGCGCCAGCAATGGCAGGTGGGTCTCTATGAACACTGAAGCTTTCTTT | CASNGRWVSMNTEAFF
TRBJ2-5 | 13 | TRBV5-1 | - | TGCGCCAGCGCCCGGGGGACGGAAGAGACCCAGTACTTC | CASARGTEETQYF
TRBJ2-7 | 12 | TRBV15 | - | TGTGCCACCAGCAGAGAAAGAGGGTCCCAGTACTTC | CATSRERGSQYF
TRBJ1-4 | 16 | TRBV6-1 | TRBD1 | TGTGCCAGCAGTGAAGTAGGGGGCACGACTAATGAAAAACTGTTTTTT | CASSEVGGTTNEKLFF
TRBJ2-1 | 18 | TRBV27 | TRBD2 | TGTGCCAGCACCACGGGACTAGCGGGAAGGAAACTATACAATGAGCAGTTCTTC | CASTTGLAGRKLYNEQFF